This record concerns one TCR beta chain sequence. The assay was immunoSEQ multiplex PCR, and TCRdb's table has in-frame clones only and misses some. The profile covers 100,000 to 150,000 clones, with about 88% appearing a single time and around 1.7% taken by the ten largest. The sample comes from a study of control samples from healthy donors and cancer patients. Germline V gives CDR1 LGHNT, CDR2 FRNRAP. Trimming stripped 2 bases from V and 2 bases from J, with 10 bases between. This CDR3 region has 14 residues. The sample was blood. The receptor was derived from a man younger than 30 in good health. This sequence joins TRBV12-5 and TRBJ2-7; no definite D call. The CDR3 DNA follows: TGTGCTAGTGGTTTGTCAGATTGGCCCTACGAGCAGTACTTC. It specifies CASGLSDWPYEQYF.